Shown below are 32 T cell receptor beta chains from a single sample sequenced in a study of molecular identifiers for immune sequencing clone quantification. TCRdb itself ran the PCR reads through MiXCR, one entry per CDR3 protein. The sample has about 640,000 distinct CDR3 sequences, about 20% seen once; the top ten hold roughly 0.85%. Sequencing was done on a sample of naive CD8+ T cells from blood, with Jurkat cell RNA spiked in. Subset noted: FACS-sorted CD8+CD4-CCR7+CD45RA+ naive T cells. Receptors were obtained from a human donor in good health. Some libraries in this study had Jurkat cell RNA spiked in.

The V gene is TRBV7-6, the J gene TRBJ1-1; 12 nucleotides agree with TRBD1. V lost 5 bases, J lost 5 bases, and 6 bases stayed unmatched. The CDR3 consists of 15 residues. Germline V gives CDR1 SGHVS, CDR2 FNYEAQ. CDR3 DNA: TGTGCCAGCAGCGCGGGACAGGGGGCAGGTACTGAAGCTTTCTTT. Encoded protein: CASSAGQGAGTEAFF.

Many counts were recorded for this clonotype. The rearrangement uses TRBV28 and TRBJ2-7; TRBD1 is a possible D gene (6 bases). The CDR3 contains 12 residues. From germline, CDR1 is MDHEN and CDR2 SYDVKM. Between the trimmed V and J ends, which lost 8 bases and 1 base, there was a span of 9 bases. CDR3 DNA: TGTGCCAGCCAGGACAGTTCCTACGAGCAGTACTTC. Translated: CASQDSSYEQYF.

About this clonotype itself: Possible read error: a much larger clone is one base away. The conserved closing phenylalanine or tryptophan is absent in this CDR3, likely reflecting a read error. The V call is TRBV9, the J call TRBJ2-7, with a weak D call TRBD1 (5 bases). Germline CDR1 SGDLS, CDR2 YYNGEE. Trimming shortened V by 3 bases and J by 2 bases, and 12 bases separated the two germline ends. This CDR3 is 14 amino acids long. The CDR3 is CASSEDSSTYEQYY. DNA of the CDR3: TGTGCCAGCAGCGAAGACAGTAGTACCTACGAGCAGTACTAC.

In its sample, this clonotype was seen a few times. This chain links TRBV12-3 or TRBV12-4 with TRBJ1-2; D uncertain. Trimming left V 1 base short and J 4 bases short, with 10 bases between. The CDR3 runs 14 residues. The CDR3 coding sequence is TGTGCCAGCAGTTTAGAGACAAGAACCTATGGCTACACCTTC. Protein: CASSLETRTYGYTF.

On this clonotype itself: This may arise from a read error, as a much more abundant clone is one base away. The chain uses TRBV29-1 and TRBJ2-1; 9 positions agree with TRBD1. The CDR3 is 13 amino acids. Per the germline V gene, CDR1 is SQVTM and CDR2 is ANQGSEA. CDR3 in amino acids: CSARDRVSNGQFF. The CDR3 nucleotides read TGCAGCGCCCGGGACAGGGTTTCGAATGGGCAGTTCTTC.

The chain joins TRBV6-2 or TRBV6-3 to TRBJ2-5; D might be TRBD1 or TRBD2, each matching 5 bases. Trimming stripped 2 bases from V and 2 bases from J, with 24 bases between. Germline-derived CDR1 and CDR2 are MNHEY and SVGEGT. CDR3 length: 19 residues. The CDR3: CASSYGPQLGTRAQETQYF. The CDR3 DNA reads TGTGCCAGCAGTTACGGTCCACAACTAGGGACCCGAGCTCAAGAGACCCAGTACTTC.

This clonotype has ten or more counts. CDR3 in amino acids: CASSQQGYFYGYTF. In nucleotides, the CDR3 is TGTGCCAGCAGCCAACAGGGCTACTTCTATGGCTACACCTTC. The chain employs TRBV14 and TRBJ1-2; a weak D match, TRBD1 (5 bases). The CDR3 consists of 14 residues. V was trimmed by 2 bases and J by 4 bases, leaving 11 bases between them. Germline loops: CDR1 SGHDN, CDR2 FVKESK.

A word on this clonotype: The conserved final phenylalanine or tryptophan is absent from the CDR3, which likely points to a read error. The DNA of the CDR3 is TGTGCCAGCAGTTATACTAGCACAGATACGCAGTATCTT. This translates into CASSYTSTDTQYL. The chain has TRBV7-6 and TRBJ2-3, with D uncertain. This CDR3 is built from 13 residues. Germline V gene sequence: CDR1 SGHVS, CDR2 FNYEAQ. Trimming took off 6 bases at V and 0 bases at J, with 7 bases between the two ends.

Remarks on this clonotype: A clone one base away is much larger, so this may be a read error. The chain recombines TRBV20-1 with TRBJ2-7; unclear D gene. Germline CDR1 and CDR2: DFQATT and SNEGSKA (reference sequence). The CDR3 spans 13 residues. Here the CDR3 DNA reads TGCAGTGCTCAGTACTCTACATCCTGCGAGCAGTACTTC. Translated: CSAQYSTSCEQYF.

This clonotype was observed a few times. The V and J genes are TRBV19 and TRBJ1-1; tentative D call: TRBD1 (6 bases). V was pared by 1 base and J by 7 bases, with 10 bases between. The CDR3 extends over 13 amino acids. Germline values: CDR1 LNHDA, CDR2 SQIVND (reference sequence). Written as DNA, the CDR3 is TGTGCCAGTAGTATAGGGGGACAAAGTGAAGCTTTCTTT. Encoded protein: CASSIGGQSEAFF.

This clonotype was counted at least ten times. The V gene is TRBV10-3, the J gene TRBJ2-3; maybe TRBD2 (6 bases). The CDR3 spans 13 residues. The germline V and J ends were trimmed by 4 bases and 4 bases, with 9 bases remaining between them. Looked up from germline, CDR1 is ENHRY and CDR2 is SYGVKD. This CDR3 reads CAISVEGPDTQYF. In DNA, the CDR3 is TGTGCCATCAGTGTGGAGGGGCCAGATACGCAGTATTTT.

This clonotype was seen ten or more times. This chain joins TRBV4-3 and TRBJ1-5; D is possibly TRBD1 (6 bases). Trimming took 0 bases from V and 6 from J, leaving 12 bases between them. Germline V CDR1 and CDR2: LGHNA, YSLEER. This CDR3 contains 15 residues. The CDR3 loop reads CASSQDTGGLQPQHF. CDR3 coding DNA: TGCGCCAGCAGCCAAGATACCGGGGGCCTTCAGCCCCAGCATTTT.

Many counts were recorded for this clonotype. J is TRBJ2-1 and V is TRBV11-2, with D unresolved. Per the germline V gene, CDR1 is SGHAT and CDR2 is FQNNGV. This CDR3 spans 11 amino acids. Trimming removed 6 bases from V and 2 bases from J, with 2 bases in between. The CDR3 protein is CASSAYNEQFF. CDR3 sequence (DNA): TGTGCCAGCAGTGCCTACAATGAGCAGTTCTTC.

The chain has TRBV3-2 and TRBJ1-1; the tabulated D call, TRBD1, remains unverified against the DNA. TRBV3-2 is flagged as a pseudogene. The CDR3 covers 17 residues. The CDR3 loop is CASSQVDRGGWETEAFF. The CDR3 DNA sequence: TGTGCCAGCAGCCAAGTGGACAGGGGAGGCTGGGAGACTGAAGCTTTCTTT.

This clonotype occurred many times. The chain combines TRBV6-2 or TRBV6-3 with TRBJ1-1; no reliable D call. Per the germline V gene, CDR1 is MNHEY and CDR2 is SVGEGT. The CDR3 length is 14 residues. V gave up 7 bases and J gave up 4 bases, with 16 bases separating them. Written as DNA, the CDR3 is TGTGCCAGCATCCAGATACATGGGAGCACTGAAGCTTTCTTT. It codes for CASIQIHGSTEAFF.

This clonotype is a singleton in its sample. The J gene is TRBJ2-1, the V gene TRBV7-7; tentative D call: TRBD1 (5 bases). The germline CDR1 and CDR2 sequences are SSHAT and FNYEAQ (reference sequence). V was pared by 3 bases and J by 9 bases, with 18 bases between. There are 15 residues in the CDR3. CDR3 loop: CASSFGPPGDSEQFF. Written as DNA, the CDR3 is TGTGCCAGCAGCTTCGGCCCGCCCGGTGACAGTGAGCAGTTCTTC.

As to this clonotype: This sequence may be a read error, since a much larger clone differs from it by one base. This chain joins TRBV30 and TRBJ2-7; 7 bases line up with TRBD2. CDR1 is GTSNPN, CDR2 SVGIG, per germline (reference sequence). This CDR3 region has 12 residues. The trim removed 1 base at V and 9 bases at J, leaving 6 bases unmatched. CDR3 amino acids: CAWSEGPGGQYF. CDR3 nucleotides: TGTGCCTGGAGTGAGGGGCCGGGGGGGCAGTACTTC.

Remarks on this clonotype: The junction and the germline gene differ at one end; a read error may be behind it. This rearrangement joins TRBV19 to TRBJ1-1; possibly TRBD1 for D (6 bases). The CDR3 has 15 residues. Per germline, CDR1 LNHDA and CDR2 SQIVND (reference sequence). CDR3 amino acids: CASSITGGVDTEASF. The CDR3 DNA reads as TGTGCCAGTAGTATAACCGGGGGCGTGGACACTGAAGCTTCCTTT. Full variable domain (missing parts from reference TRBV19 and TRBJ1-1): DGGITQSPKYLFRKEGQNVTLSCEQNLNHDAMYWYRQDPGQGLRLIYYSQIVNDFQKGDIAEGYSVSREKKESFPLTVTSAQKNPTAFYLCASSITGGVDTEASFGQGTRLTVV.

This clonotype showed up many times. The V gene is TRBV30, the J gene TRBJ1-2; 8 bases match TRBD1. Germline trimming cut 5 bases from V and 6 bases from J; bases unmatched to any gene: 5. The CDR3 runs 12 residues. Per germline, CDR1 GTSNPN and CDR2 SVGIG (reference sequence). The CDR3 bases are TGTGCCTGGTCCCCAGGGGGCGATGGCTACACCTTC. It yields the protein CAWSPGGDGYTF.

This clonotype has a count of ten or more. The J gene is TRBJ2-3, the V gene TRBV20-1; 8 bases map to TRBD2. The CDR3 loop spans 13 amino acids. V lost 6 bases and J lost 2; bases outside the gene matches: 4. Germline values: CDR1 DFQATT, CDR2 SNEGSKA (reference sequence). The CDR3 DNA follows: TGCAGTGCAAGTAGCGGGACCACAGATACGCAGTATTTT. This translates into CSASSGTTDTQYF.

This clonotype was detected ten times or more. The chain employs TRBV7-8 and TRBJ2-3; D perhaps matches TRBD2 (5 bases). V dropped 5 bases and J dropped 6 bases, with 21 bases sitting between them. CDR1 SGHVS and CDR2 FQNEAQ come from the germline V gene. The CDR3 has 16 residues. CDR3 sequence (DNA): TGTGCCAGCAGCCCGCCGAGGGTCCTCCGCCTGGATACGCAGTATTTT. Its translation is CASSPPRVLRLDTQYF.

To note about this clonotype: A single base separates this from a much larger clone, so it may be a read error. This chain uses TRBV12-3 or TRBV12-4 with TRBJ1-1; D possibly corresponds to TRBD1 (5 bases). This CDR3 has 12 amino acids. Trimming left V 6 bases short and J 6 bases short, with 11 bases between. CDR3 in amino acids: CASSSRDAEAFF. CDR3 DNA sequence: TGTGCCAGCAGCTCTAGGGACGCTGAAGCTTTCTTT.

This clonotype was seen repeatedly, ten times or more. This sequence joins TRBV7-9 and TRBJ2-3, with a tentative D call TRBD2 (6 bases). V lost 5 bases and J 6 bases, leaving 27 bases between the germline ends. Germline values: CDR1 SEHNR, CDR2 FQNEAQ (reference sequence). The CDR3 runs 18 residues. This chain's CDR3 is CASSRVVAGPGVSDTQYF. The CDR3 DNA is TGTGCCAGCAGCCGGGTGGTTGCGGGACCGGGGGTGTCGGATACGCAGTATTTT.

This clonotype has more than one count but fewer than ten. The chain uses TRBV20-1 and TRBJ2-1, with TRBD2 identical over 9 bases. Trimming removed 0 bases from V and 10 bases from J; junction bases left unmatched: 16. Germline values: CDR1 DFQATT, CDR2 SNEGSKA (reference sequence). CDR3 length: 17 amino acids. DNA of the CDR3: TGCAGTGCTAGAGAGCGCCTTCTAGCGGGAAGTGGAGGCGAGCAGTTCTTC. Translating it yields CSARERLLAGSGGEQFF.

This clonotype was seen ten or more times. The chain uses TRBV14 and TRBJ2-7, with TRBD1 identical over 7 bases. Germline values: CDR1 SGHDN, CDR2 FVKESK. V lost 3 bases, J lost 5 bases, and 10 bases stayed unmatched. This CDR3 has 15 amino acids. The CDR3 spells CASSHARGPADEQYF. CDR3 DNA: TGTGCCAGCAGCCACGCTAGGGGGCCTGCGGACGAGCAGTACTTC.

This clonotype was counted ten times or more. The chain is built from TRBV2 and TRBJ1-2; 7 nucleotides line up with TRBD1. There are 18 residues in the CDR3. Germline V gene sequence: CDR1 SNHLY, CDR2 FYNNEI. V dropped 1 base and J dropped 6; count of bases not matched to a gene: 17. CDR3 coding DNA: TGTGCCAGCAGTGAAGGGACAGGCTTATCTTCTAAGATGGATGGCTACACCTTC. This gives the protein CASSEGTGLSSKMDGYTF.

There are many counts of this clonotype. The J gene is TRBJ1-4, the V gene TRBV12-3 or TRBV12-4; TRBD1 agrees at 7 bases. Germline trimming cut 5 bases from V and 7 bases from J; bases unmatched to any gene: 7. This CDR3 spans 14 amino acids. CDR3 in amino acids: CASSPRGMSEKLFF. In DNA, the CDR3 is TGTGCCAGCAGTCCCAGGGGGATGAGTGAAAAACTGTTTTTT.

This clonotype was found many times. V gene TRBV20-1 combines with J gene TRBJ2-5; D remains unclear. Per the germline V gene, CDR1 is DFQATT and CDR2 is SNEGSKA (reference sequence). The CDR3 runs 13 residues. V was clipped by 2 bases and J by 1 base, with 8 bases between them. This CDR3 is CSARRKTQETQYF. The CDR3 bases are TGCAGTGCTAGAAGAAAGACCCAAGAGACCCAGTACTTC.

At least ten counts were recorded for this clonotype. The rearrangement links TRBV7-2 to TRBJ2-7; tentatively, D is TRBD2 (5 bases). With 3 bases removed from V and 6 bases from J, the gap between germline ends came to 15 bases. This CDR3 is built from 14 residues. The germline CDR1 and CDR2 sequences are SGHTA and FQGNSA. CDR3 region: CASSFVLVEGEQYF. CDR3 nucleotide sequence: TGTGCCAGCAGCTTTGTACTCGTTGAGGGCGAGCAGTACTTC.

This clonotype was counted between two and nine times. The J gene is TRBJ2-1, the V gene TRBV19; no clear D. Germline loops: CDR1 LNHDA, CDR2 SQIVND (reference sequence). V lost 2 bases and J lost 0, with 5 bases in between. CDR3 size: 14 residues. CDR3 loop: CASSIYSSYNEQFF. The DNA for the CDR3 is TGTGCCAGTAGTATATACAGCTCCTACAATGAGCAGTTCTTC.

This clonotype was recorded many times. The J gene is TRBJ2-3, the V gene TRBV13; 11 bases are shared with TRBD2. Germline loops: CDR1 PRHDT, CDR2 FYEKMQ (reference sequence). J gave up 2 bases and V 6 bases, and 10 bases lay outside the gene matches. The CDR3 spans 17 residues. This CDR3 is CASSSTRLAGNTDTQYF. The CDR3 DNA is TGTGCCAGCAGTTCCACCAGACTAGCGGGGAACACAGATACGCAGTATTTT. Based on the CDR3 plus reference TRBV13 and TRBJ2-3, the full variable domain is AAGVIQSPRHLIKEKRETATLKCYPIPRHDTVYWYQQGPGQDPQFLISFYEKMQSDKGSIPDRFSAQQFSDYHSELNMSSLELGDSALYFCASSSTRLAGNTDTQYFGPGTRLTVL.

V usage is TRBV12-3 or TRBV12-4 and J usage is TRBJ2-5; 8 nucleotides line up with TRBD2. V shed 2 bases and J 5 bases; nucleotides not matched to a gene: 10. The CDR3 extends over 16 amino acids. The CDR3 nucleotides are TGTGCCAGCAGTTTATCGGCTAGCGGGCCCGGGGAGACCCAGTACTTC. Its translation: CASSLSASGPGETQYF.